The subject of this entry is one T cell receptor (beta chain). The antigen remains undetermined. The source of the sample is a study of cytomegalovirus exposure and HLA in healthy donors. This CDR3 contains 14 residues. V lost 3 bases and J 2 bases, leaving 9 bases between the germline ends. Germline values: CDR1 SGDLS, CDR2 YYNGEE. Whole-study results and caveats: Published work reported that the classifier diagnosed cytomegalovirus status with high specificity and sensitivity.

PCR amplification relied on 60 Vbeta primers (plus 13 Jbeta primers). Some clones are missing from TCRdb's copy, which holds only in-frame ones; the method was immunoSEQ multiplex PCR. Among some 200,000 clones listed, around 77% were seen once. These donors counted as nominally healthy when sampled, but unrecorded immune exposures were likely. This clonotype was sampled from a woman in her twenties or thirties in good health and CMV-seronegative. Sequenced: PBMCs. The rearrangement links TRBV9 to TRBJ1-5, with D perhaps TRBD1 (6 bases). The CDR3, as DNA: TGTGCCAGCAGCGGGGGACAAGGCAATCAGCCCCAGCATTTT. Protein product: CASSGGQGNQPQHF.